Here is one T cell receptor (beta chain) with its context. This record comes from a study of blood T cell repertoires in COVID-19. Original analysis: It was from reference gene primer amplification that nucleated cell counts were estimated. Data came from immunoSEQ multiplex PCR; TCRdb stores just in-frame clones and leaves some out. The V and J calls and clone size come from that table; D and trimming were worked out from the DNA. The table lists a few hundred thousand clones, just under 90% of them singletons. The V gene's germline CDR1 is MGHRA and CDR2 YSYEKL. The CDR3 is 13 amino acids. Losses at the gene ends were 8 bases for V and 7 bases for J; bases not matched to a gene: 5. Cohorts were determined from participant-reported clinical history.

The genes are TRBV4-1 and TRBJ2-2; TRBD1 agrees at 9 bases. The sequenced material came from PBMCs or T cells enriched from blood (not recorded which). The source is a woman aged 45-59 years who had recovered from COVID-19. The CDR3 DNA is TGCGCCAGCCGGGGACAGGGAAACGGGGAGCTGTTTTTT. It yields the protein CASRGQGNGELFF.